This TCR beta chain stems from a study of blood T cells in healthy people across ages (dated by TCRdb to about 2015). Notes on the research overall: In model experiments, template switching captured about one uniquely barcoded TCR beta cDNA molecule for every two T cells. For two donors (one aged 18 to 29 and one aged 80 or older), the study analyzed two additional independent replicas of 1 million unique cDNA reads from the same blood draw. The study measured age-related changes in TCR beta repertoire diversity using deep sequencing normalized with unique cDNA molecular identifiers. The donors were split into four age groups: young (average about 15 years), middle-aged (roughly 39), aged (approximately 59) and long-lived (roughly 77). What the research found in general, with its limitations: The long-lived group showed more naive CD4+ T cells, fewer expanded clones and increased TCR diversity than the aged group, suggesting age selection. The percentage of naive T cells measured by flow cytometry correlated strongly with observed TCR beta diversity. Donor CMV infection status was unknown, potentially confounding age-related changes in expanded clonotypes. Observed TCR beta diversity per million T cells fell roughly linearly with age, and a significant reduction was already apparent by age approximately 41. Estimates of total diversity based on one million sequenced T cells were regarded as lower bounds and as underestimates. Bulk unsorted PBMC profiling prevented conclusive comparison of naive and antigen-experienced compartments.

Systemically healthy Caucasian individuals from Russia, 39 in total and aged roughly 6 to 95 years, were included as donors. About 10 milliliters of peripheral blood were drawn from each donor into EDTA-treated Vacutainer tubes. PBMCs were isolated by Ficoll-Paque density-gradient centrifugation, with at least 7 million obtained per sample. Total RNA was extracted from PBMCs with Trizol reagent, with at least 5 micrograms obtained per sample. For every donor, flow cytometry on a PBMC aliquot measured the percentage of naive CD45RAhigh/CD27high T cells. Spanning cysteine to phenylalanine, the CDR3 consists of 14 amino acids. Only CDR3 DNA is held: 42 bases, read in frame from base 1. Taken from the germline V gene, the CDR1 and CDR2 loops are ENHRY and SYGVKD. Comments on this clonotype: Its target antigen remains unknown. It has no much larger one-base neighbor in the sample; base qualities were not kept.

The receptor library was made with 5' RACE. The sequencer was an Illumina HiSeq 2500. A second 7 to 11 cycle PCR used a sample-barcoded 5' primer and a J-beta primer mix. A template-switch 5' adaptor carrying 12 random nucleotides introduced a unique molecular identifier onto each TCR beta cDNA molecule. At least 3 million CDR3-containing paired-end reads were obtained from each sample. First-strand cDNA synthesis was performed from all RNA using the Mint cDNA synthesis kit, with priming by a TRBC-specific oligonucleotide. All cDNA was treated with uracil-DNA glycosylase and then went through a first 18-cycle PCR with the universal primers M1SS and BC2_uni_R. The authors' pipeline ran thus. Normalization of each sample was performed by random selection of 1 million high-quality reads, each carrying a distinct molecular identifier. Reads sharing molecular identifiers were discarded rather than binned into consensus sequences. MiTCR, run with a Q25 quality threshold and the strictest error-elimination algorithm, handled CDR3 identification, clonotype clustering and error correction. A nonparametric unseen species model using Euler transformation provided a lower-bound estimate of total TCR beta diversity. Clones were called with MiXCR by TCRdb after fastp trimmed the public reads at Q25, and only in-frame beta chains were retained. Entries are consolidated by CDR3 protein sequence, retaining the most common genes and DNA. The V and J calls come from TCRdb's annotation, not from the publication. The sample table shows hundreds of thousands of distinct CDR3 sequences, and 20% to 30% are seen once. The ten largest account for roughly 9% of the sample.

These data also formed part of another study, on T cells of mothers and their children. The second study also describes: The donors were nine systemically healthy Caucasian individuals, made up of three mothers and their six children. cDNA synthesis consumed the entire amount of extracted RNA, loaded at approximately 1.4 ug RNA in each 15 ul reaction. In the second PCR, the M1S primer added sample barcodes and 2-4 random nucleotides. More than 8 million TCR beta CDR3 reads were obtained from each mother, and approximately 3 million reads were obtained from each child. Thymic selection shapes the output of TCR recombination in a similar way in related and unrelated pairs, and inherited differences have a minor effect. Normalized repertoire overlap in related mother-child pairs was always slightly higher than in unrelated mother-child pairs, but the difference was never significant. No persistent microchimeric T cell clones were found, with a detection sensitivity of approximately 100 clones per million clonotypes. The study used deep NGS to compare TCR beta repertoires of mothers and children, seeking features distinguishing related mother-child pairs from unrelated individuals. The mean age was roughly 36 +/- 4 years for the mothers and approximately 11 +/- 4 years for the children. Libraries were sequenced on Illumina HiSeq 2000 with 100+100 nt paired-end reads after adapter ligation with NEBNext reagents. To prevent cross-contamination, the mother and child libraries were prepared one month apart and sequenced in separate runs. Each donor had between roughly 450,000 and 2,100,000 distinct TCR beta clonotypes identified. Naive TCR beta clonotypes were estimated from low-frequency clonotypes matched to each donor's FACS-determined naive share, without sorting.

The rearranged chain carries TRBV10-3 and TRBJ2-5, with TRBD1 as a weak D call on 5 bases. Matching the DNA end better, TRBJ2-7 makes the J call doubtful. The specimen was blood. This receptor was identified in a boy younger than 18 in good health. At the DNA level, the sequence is TGTGCCATCAGTGAAACACTGGGGCGCTACGAGCAGTACTTC. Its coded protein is CAISETLGRYEQYF.